This T cell receptor (beta chain) was obtained from a study of cytomegalovirus exposure and HLA in healthy donors. General study points: In a later analysis, donors in an Asian-associated ancestry cluster reportedly had fewer N-insertions in productive TCRs than the cohort mean. A previous analysis found most TCR beta V segments productive roughly 87% or roughly 30% of the time.

Worth noting for this clone: The antigen is not known.

The CDR3 is made up of 13 amino acids. Germline V gives CDR1 SGHNT, CDR2 YYREEE (reference sequence). V lost 4 bases to trimming and J lost 7 bases, with 15 bases between them. The PCR employed 60 Vbeta primers together with 13 Jbeta primers. Assay used: immunoSEQ multiplex PCR; TCRdb lists only in-frame clones, some missing. The repertoire shows over 65,000 clones; the top ten hold approximately 4.3%. Input material: PBMCs. The sequence was obtained from a man under 40 in good health and CMV-seronegative. The V and J genes are TRBV5-4 and TRBJ2-7; D may be TRBD2 (5 bases). CDR3 sequence reads: CASSPGMRTEQYF. The DNA of the CDR3 is TGTGCCAGCAGCCCCGGGATGAGAACGGAGCAGTACTTC.